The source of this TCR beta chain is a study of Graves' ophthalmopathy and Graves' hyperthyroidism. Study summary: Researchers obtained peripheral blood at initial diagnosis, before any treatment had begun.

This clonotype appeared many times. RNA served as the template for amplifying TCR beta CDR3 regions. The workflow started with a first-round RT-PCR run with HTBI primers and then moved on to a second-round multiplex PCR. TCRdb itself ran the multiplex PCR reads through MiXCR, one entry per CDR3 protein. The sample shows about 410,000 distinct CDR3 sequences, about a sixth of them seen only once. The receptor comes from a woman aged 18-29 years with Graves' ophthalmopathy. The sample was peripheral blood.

DNA for the CDR3: TGTGCCAGCAGCCCCACGACAGGGATTGGAAACACCATATATTTT. Translated, it gives CASSPTTGIGNTIYF. The genes are TRBV11-2 and TRBJ1-3; 7 bases agree with TRBD1. Germline loops: CDR1 SGHAT, CDR2 FQNNGV. V dropped 5 bases and J dropped 3; count of bases not matched to a gene: 7. CDR3 length: 15 residues.